This passage covers 14 T cell receptor beta chains from one sample sequenced in a study of cytomegalovirus exposure and HLA in healthy donors. The PCR had 60 Vbeta and 13 Jbeta primers. Clones were read by immunoSEQ multiplex PCR, and TCRdb kept only the in-frame ones, dropping some. The table has around 120,000 clones, about 74% seen once. Sequencing was performed on PBMCs. The receptors here all came from a woman aged 40 to 50 in good health and CMV-seropositive.

The CDR3 DNA is TGTGCCAGCAGCTTAGGGACTAGCGCTAACAATGAGCAGTTCTTC. This encodes CASSLGTSANNEQFF. The chain joins TRBV7-3 to TRBJ2-1; TRBD2 matches at 10 bases. Germline-derived CDR1 and CDR2 are SGHTA and FQGTGA. Trimming took 2 bases from V and 5 from J; bases not matched to a gene: 3. CDR3 length: 15 residues. Full variable domain (outside the CDR3, taken from reference TRBV7-3 and TRBJ2-1): GAGVSQTPSNKVTEKGKYVELRCDPISGHTALYWYRQSLGQGPEFLIYFQGTGAADDSGLPNDRFFAVRPEGSVSTLKIQRTERGDSAVYLCASSLGTSANNEQFFGPGTRLTVL.

This clone was seen just once. This sequence joins TRBV19 and TRBJ2-2; TRBD1 might be the D (7 bases). Per germline, CDR1 LNHDA and CDR2 SQIVND (reference sequence). V lost 5 bases and J lost 6, with 13 bases in between. CDR3 size: 14 residues. The CDR3 DNA reads TGTGCCAGTAGTCCGCAGGGGGGCGCCGGGGAGCTGTTTTTT. This translates into CASSPQGGAGELFF.

This chain links TRBV11-2 with TRBJ1-2, with D possibly matching TRBD1 (5 bases). V lost 4 bases and J 8 bases, leaving 11 bases between the germline ends. Looked up from germline, CDR1 is SGHAT and CDR2 is FQNNGV. The CDR3 extends over 12 amino acids. CDR3 nucleotide sequence: TGTGCCAGCAGCTCCGGAGGGGTAGGCTACACCTTC. It encodes CASSSGGVGYTF.

The chain is built from TRBV2 and TRBJ1-5; D is unresolved. The CDR3 is 15 amino acids. Trimming shortened V by 0 bases and J by 7 bases, and 13 bases separated the two germline ends. The V gene's germline CDR1 is SNHLY and CDR2 FYNNEI. The CDR3 here is CASSEAPGVGQPQHF. The CDR3 DNA sequence: TGTGCCAGCAGTGAAGCGCCCGGGGTAGGGCAGCCCCAGCATTTT.

As DNA, the CDR3 is TGCGCCAGCAGCCAAGAGAGTACCCCTGAGGGCTACACCTTC. Its translation is CASSQESTPEGYTF. The J gene is TRBJ1-2, the V gene TRBV4-3; no firm D call. CDR3 length equals 14 residues. Trimming stripped 0 bases from V and 8 bases from J, with 13 bases between. The germline CDR1 and CDR2 sequences are LGHNA and YSLEER.

V is TRBV30 and J is TRBJ1-6; D is unclear. The CDR3 sequence is 12 residues long. CDR1 GTSNPN and CDR2 SVGIG come from the germline V gene (reference sequence). Between the trimmed V and J ends, which lost 3 bases and 7 bases, there was a span of 7 bases. The CDR3 spells CAWRAGNSPLHF. The CDR3 region has the DNA TGTGCCTGGAGGGCTGGCAATTCACCCCTCCACTTT.

This chain uses TRBV29-1 with TRBJ2-2; D is unresolved. Trimming took 6 bases from V and 6 from J, leaving 14 bases between them. CDR1 and CDR2 from the germline V gene are SQVTM and ANQGSEA. The CDR3 contains 13 residues. DNA of the CDR3: TGCAGCGTGAACAGAGTACGATCCGGGGAGCTGTTTTTT. Its translation is CSVNRVRSGELFF.

The V and J genes are TRBV9 and TRBJ2-7; possible D gene TRBD1, 6 bases. Germline V gene lookup returns CDR1 SGDLS and CDR2 YYNGEE. Trimming took off 4 bases at V and 8 bases at J, with 22 bases between the two ends. The CDR3 covers 15 residues. The DNA for the CDR3 is TGTGCCAGCAGCATGGCAGGACAGCCCGGCCTGAAGCAGTACTTC. This encodes CASSMAGQPGLKQYF.

The rearrangement joins TRBV7-2 to TRBJ1-1; D is uncertain. The germline V and J ends were trimmed by 3 bases and 0 bases, with 5 bases remaining between them. The CDR3 is 13 amino acids. In germline, CDR1 is SGHTA, CDR2 FQGNSA. DNA for the CDR3: TGTGCCAGCAGCTTCTTTATGAACACTGAAGCTTTCTTT. It encodes CASSFFMNTEAFF. The full variable domain, with the rest looked up from reference TRBV7-2 and TRBJ1-1, is GAGVSQSPSNKVTEKGKDVELRCDPISGHTALYWYRQSLGQGLEFLIYFQGNSAPDKSGLPSDRFSAERTGGSVSTLTIQRTQQEDSAVYLCASSFFMNTEAFFGQGTRLTVV.

This clone was found a few times. The chain recombines TRBV6-1 with TRBJ1-5; 11 bases are a match to TRBD1. The trim removed 1 base at V and 2 bases at J, leaving 1 base unmatched. The CDR3 covers 16 residues. Looked up from germline, CDR1 is MNHNS and CDR2 is SASEGT. This CDR3 reads CASSEGTGGGNQPQHF. CDR3 nucleotide sequence: TGTGCCAGCAGTGAAGGGACAGGGGGCGGCAATCAGCCCCAGCATTTT.

This chain links TRBV5-1 with TRBJ1-2; TRBD1 might be the D (5 bases). Trimming removed 0 bases from V and 5 bases from J, with 11 bases in between. Germline V gene data show CDR1 as SGHRS and CDR2 as YFSETQ. The CDR3 is made up of 14 amino acids. In DNA form, the CDR3 reads TGCGCCAGCAGCTTGGCCGGGGGTGGGTATGGCTACACCTTC. The encoded protein is CASSLAGGGYGYTF.

CDR3 DNA: TGTGCCAGCAGCCCCCGGTTAGCGGGGGAACAAGAGACCCAGTACTTC. It is translated as CASSPRLAGEQETQYF. The rearrangement joins TRBV5-4 to TRBJ2-5, with 9 nucleotides matching TRBD2. This CDR3 is 16 amino acids long. With 4 bases clipped from V and 2 bases from J, the junction kept 9 bases outside the gene matches. CDR1 is SGHNT and CDR2 is YYREEE in the germline V gene (reference sequence).

This chain joins TRBV2 and TRBJ1-2; tentatively, D is TRBD1 (5 bases). The CDR3 sequence is 15 residues long. Between the trimmed V and J ends, which lost 0 bases and 2 bases, there was a span of 10 bases. Germline V gene sequence: CDR1 SNHLY, CDR2 FYNNEI. CDR3 in amino acids: CASSEAAAGNYGYTF. Here the CDR3 DNA reads TGTGCCAGCAGTGAAGCGGCAGCAGGGAACTATGGCTACACCTTC.

As to this clone: The junction departs from the called germline gene at one end, perhaps through a read error. The chain joins TRBV7-9 to TRBJ2-3; D perhaps matches TRBD2 (5 bases). Germline V gene lookup returns CDR1 SEHNR and CDR2 FQNEAQ (reference sequence). The CDR3 spans 15 residues. This CDR3 reads CSSSLGAFEGNTQYF. DNA of the CDR3: TGTTCCAGCAGCTTGGGAGCCTTTGAGGGAAATACGCAGTATTTT.